This is a list of T cell receptor beta chains from one sample in a study of T cell repertoires in cytomegalovirus infection. TCRdb fed the reads into MiXCR, producing one record per CDR3 protein. The sample yields about 770,000 distinct CDR3 sequences, 25% to 35% seen once. Their antigen targets remain unknown. Sequencing was performed on cultured CD8+ T cells from PBMCs, taken from culture after CMV antigen stimulation. The receptors were sampled from a human donor in good health (CMV status not recorded). Some clones in this sample may be carry-over from other donors' samples. Each CDR3 is given with its conserved first and last residue. The order of the fields is V gene, clone size, D gene, J gene, CDR3 protein, CDR3 DNA. D genes are given only for firm matches. Expanded clones get a size class; other rows say once, few or many, or leave the size out.

v_call: TRBV12-3/TRBV12-4
clone_size: few
d_call: .
j_call: TRBJ2-7
cdr3_aa: CASSSLSEQYF
cdr3_nt: TGTGCCAGCAGTTCTCTTAGCGAGCAGTACTTC

v_call: TRBV28
clone_size: .
d_call: TRBD1
j_call: TRBJ2-5
cdr3_aa: CASNRGRETQYF
cdr3_nt: TGTGCCAGCAACAGGGGGCGTGAGACCCAGTACTTC

v_call: TRBV7-8
clone_size: many
d_call: .
j_call: TRBJ2-2
cdr3_aa: CARAGGTGELFF
cdr3_nt: TGTGCCAGGGCAGGGGGGACCGGGGAGCTGTTTTTT

v_call: TRBV19
clone_size: .
d_call: .
j_call: TRBJ2-1
cdr3_aa: CASSIGVGFNEQFF
cdr3_nt: TGTGCCAGTAGTATAGGGGTGGGTTTCAATGAGCAGTTCTTC

v_call: TRBV20-1
clone_size: few
d_call: TRBD1
j_call: TRBJ2-1
cdr3_aa: CSARDSQGAWNEQFF
cdr3_nt: TGCAGTGCTAGAGATTCCCAGGGGGCCTGGAATGAGCAGTTCTTC

v_call: TRBV5-5
clone_size: .
d_call: TRBD1
j_call: TRBJ1-4
cdr3_aa: CASSAPGQGRANEKLFF
cdr3_nt: TGTGCCAGCAGCGCTCCGGGACAGGGGAGGGCTAATGAAAAACTGTTTTTT

v_call: TRBV24-1
clone_size: .
d_call: .
j_call: TRBJ2-5
cdr3_aa: CATSDYQETQYF
cdr3_nt: TGTGCCACCAGTGATTATCAAGAGACCCAGTACTTC

v_call: TRBV7-3
clone_size: few
d_call: .
j_call: TRBJ2-5
cdr3_aa: CASSLTGTPHGETQYF
cdr3_nt: TGTGCCAGCAGCCTAACTGGGACACCCCATGGGGAGACCCAGTACTTC

v_call: TRBV12-3/TRBV12-4
clone_size: .
d_call: .
j_call: TRBJ1-2
cdr3_aa: CASRGAGERYGYTF
cdr3_nt: TGTGCCAGCAGAGGGGCAGGGGAGCGCTATGGCTACACCTTC

v_call: TRBV12-3/TRBV12-4
clone_size: many
d_call: TRBD1
j_call: TRBJ1-2
cdr3_aa: CASSLGTGYGYTF
cdr3_nt: TGTGCCAGCAGTTTAGGGACAGGGTATGGCTACACCTTC

v_call: TRBV7-8
clone_size: many
d_call: TRBD2
j_call: TRBJ2-3
cdr3_aa: CASSRRLAGGPLPTDTQYF
cdr3_nt: TGTGCCAGCAGCCGGCGACTAGCGGGGGGCCCACTCCCCACAGATACGCAGTATTTT

v_call: TRBV10-3
clone_size: .
d_call: .
j_call: TRBJ1-1
cdr3_aa: CAIRTDSYEAFF
cdr3_nt: TGTGCCATCAGGACGGACAGCTATGAAGCTTTCTTT

v_call: TRBV7-4
clone_size: .
d_call: TRBD2
j_call: TRBJ2-1
cdr3_aa: CASSRSSGGAYYNEQFF
cdr3_nt: TGTGCCAGCAGCCGATCTAGCGGGGGGGCCTACTACAATGAGCAGTTCTTC

v_call: TRBV7-9
clone_size: .
d_call: TRBD2
j_call: TRBJ2-1
cdr3_aa: CASSAPLAGGLYNEQFF
cdr3_nt: TGTGCCAGCAGCGCCCCACTAGCGGGGGGCCTCTACAATGAGCAGTTCTTC

v_call: TRBV12-5
clone_size: .
d_call: TRBD1
j_call: TRBJ1-1
cdr3_aa: CASGFAQGARNTEAFF
cdr3_nt: TGTGCTAGTGGTTTCGCACAGGGGGCAAGGAACACTGAAGCTTTCTTT

v_call: TRBV28
clone_size: .
d_call: .
j_call: TRBJ2-2
cdr3_aa: CASSFGEYTGELFF
cdr3_nt: TGTGCCAGCAGTTTTGGGGAGTACACCGGGGAGCTGTTTTTT

v_call: TRBV5-3
clone_size: few
d_call: .
j_call: TRBJ2-7
cdr3_aa: CASSFRGVYGWPYEQYF
cdr3_nt: TGTGCCAGCAGCTTTCGAGGGGTATATGGTTGGCCCTACGAGCAGTACTTC

v_call: TRBV4-1
clone_size: .
d_call: TRBD2
j_call: TRBJ2-3
cdr3_aa: CASSQRASGGRTDTQYF
cdr3_nt: TGTGCCAGCAGCCAGAGAGCTAGCGGGGGGCGCACAGATACGCAGTATTTT

v_call: TRBV19
clone_size: few
d_call: TRBD1
j_call: TRBJ2-1
cdr3_aa: CASWDSSSEQFF
cdr3_nt: TGTGCCAGTTGGGACAGTTCTAGTGAGCAGTTCTTC

v_call: TRBV6-2/TRBV6-3
clone_size: few
d_call: TRBD1
j_call: TRBJ2-1
cdr3_aa: CASSNPMDRYSSYNEQFF
cdr3_nt: TGTGCCAGCAGTAACCCGATGGACAGGTATAGCTCCTACAATGAGCAGTTCTTC

v_call: TRBV7-8
clone_size: .
d_call: .
j_call: TRBJ2-5
cdr3_aa: CASSLWRRQAKETQYF
cdr3_nt: TGTGCCAGCAGCTTATGGAGGAGACAGGCAAAAGAGACCCAGTACTTC

v_call: TRBV6-5
clone_size: many
d_call: TRBD1
j_call: TRBJ1-3
cdr3_aa: CASKTGGGSGNTIYF
cdr3_nt: TGTGCCAGCAAAACAGGGGGTGGATCTGGAAACACCATATATTTT

v_call: TRBV12-3/TRBV12-4
clone_size: .
d_call: .
j_call: TRBJ1-2
cdr3_aa: CASSLGKGRDGYTF
cdr3_nt: TGTGCCAGCAGTTTAGGTAAAGGGCGAGATGGCTACACCTTC

v_call: TRBV11-1
clone_size: few
d_call: .
j_call: TRBJ2-3
cdr3_aa: CASSHGLIDTQYF
cdr3_nt: TGTGCCAGCAGCCACGGACTTATTGATACGCAGTATTTT

v_call: TRBV6-5
clone_size: few
d_call: TRBD1
j_call: TRBJ1-2
cdr3_aa: CASSYARGQAYGYTF
cdr3_nt: TGTGCCAGCAGTTACGCCCGAGGACAGGCCTATGGCTACACCTTC

v_call: TRBV29-1
clone_size: .
d_call: .
j_call: TRBJ1-2
cdr3_aa: CSVFSGALGGGYTF
cdr3_nt: TGCAGCGTTTTTAGTGGGGCCTTGGGAGGAGGCTACACCTTC

v_call: TRBV9
clone_size: .
d_call: .
j_call: TRBJ2-3
cdr3_aa: CASSVAEGNTDTQYF
cdr3_nt: TGTGCCAGCAGCGTAGCGGAGGGTAACACAGATACGCAGTATTTT

v_call: TRBV20-1
clone_size: .
d_call: .
j_call: TRBJ2-7
cdr3_aa: CSARDPAGMQQYF
cdr3_nt: TGCAGTGCTAGAGATCCGGCCGGTATGCAGCAGTACTTC

v_call: TRBV12-3/TRBV12-4
clone_size: few
d_call: .
j_call: TRBJ1-2
cdr3_aa: CASSLIQNYGYTF
cdr3_nt: TGTGCCAGCAGTTTAATTCAAAACTATGGCTACACCTTC

v_call: TRBV7-9
clone_size: .
d_call: TRBD2
j_call: TRBJ2-1
cdr3_aa: CASSVAGGRYNEQFF
cdr3_nt: TGTGCCAGCAGCGTAGCGGGCGGCCGTTACAATGAGCAGTTCTTC

v_call: TRBV9
clone_size: few
d_call: .
j_call: TRBJ2-1
cdr3_aa: CASSVAGGVNEQFF
cdr3_nt: TGTGCCAGCAGCGTAGCTGGGGGAGTCAATGAGCAGTTCTTC

v_call: TRBV27
clone_size: .
d_call: TRBD1
j_call: TRBJ1-1
cdr3_aa: CASSFPGTGPSEEMNTEAFF
cdr3_nt: TGTGCCAGCAGTTTTCCCGGGACAGGGCCGTCAGAGGAAATGAACACTGAAGCTTTCTTT

v_call: TRBV7-8
clone_size: many
d_call: TRBD2
j_call: TRBJ2-3
cdr3_aa: CASSRTGGSSGGTGDTQYF
cdr3_nt: TGTGCCAGCAGTCGAACGGGTGGGTCTAGCGGGGGTACCGGAGATACGCAGTATTTT

v_call: TRBV6-6
clone_size: many
d_call: .
j_call: TRBJ1-1
cdr3_aa: CASSYSNLQGSTEAFF
cdr3_nt: TGTGCCAGCAGTTACTCGAATCTGCAGGGAAGTACTGAAGCTTTCTTT

v_call: TRBV12-3/TRBV12-4
clone_size: few
d_call: TRBD2
j_call: TRBJ2-3
cdr3_aa: CASSPSGGTQYF
cdr3_nt: TGTGCCAGCAGTCCTAGCGGGGGTACGCAGTATTTT

v_call: TRBV7-6
clone_size: many
d_call: .
j_call: TRBJ2-3
cdr3_aa: CASSLSGPPADTQYF
cdr3_nt: TGTGCCAGCAGCCTCAGCGGGCCCCCTGCAGATACGCAGTATTTT

v_call: TRBV9
clone_size: .
d_call: TRBD1
j_call: TRBJ1-1
cdr3_aa: CASSVAKTGGNTEAFF
cdr3_nt: TGTGCCAGCAGCGTAGCGAAGACAGGGGGTAACACTGAAGCTTTCTTT